The 21 T cell receptor beta chains below were found in one sample sequenced in a study of PD-1 blockade in classical Hodgkin lymphoma. The protocol was immunoSEQ multiplex PCR, while the TCRdb copy is restricted to in-frame clones and leaves out a portion. The data contain tens of thousands of clones, roughly 87% of them singletons. Autologous stem cell transplantation was followed by relapse in every patient, and brentuximab vedotin exposure varied. Sequencing was performed on peripheral blood mononuclear cells (PBMCs), taken before the second cycle of nivolumab. Receptor source: a human donor with classical Hodgkin lymphoma.

This chain uses TRBV5-1 with TRBJ2-5; D is undetermined. The DNA end favors TRBJ2-7, so the J call may be wrong. Looked up from germline, CDR1 is SGHRS and CDR2 is YFSETQ. The CDR3 has 12 residues. The DNA of the CDR3 is TGCGCCAGCAGCTGGATCTCCTACGAGCAGTACTTC. Its translation: CASSWISYEQYF.

This rearrangement joins TRBV19 to TRBJ1-3, with D unclear. CDR3 length: 13 amino acids. The V end was cut by 9 bases, the J end by 2 bases, with 11 bases between. Per germline, CDR1 LNHDA and CDR2 SQIVND (reference sequence). CDR3 DNA: TGTGCCAGCTGGACTGAGACTGGAAACACCATATATTTT. Translating gives CASWTETGNTIYF.

This chain uses TRBV19 with TRBJ2-7; 7 bases map to TRBD2. Germline CDR1 is LNHDA and CDR2 is SQIVND (reference sequence). The junction had 11 bases not matched to a gene; V was cut back by 6 bases and J by 3 bases. The length of the CDR3 is 15 residues. CDR3 sequence reads: CASSHSGEPFYEQYF. The CDR3 bases are TGTGCCAGTAGCCACAGCGGGGAGCCTTTCTACGAGCAGTACTTC.

The rearrangement joins TRBV7-7 to TRBJ2-7, with TRBD1 matching 7 bases. V dropped 5 bases and J dropped 6; count of bases not matched to a gene: 10. The CDR3 has 14 residues. Looked up from germline, CDR1 is SSHAT and CDR2 is FNYEAQ (reference sequence). This CDR3 reads CASSPTGQPGEQYF. As DNA, the CDR3 is TGTGCCAGCAGCCCGACGGGACAGCCAGGCGAGCAGTACTTC.

The J gene is TRBJ2-2, the V gene TRBV19, with 13 bases identical to TRBD2. CDR1 and CDR2 (germline): LNHDA, SQIVND (reference sequence). The junction had 2 bases not matched to a gene; V was cut back by 3 bases and J by 7 bases. The CDR3 length is 15 residues. As DNA, the CDR3 is TGTGCCAGTAGTATGTGGACTAGCGGGAGCGGGGAGCTGTTTTTT. It codes for CASSMWTSGSGELFF.

The rearrangement joins TRBV14 to TRBJ2-1; D gene unclear. Trimming took off 1 base at V and 0 bases at J, with 7 bases between the two ends. This CDR3 is built from 15 residues. In germline, CDR1 is SGHDN, CDR2 FVKESK. The CDR3 region has the DNA TGTGCCAGCAGCCAAGTCGAGAGCTCCTACAATGAGCAGTTCTTC. Translating gives CASSQVESSYNEQFF.

The chain has TRBV27 and TRBJ2-2, with a possible D match to TRBD1 (5 bases). Germline loops: CDR1 MNHEY, CDR2 SMNVEV (reference sequence). CDR3 size: 15 residues. The ends were cut back, 2 bases at V and 7 bases at J, with 14 bases in the middle. The chain's CDR3 is CASSLGRAGYGELFF. As DNA, the CDR3 is TGTGCCAGCAGTTTAGGCAGGGCAGGGTACGGGGAGCTGTTTTTT.

The gene calls are TRBV7-9 and TRBJ1-6, with 7 bases lining up with TRBD1. The V gene end was trimmed by 5 bases and the J gene end by 10 bases; junction bases not matched to a gene: 5. CDR3 length equals 13 residues. CDR1 and CDR2 from the germline V gene are SEHNR and FQNEAQ (reference sequence). The CDR3 DNA reads TGTGCCAGCAGCGAACAGGGGCAGTCACCCCTCCACTTT. This gives the protein CASSEQGQSPLHF.

J is TRBJ2-3 and V is TRBV18, with 10 bases matching TRBD2. The CDR3 is made up of 17 amino acids. V lost 3 bases, J lost 0 bases, and 6 bases stayed unmatched. Germline V gene sequence: CDR1 KGHSH, CDR2 LQKENI. CDR3: CASSPRTSGISTDTQYF. In DNA form, the CDR3 reads TGTGCCAGCTCACCCAGGACTAGCGGAATTAGCACAGATACGCAGTATTTT.

The chain's CDR3 is CASCTGTSGKGEQFF. The DNA of the CDR3 is TGTGCCAGTTGTACCGGGACTAGCGGGAAGGGAGAGCAGTTCTTC. J is TRBJ2-1 and V is TRBV2; TRBD2 aligns across 13 bases. Germline CDR1 SNHLY, CDR2 FYNNEI. The CDR3 consists of 15 residues. V lost 9 bases and J lost 10; bases outside the gene matches: 12.

The chain carries TRBV15 and TRBJ2-1; TRBD2 aligns across 7 bases. The germline gives CDR1 LNHNV, CDR2 YYDKDF (reference sequence). The CDR3 is 15 residues long. The junction had 5 bases not matched to a gene; V was cut back by 1 base and J by 5 bases. CDR3 in DNA: TGTGCCACCAGCAGAGGTGTTCTAGCGGACAATGAGCAGTTCTTC. Encoded protein: CATSRGVLADNEQFF. Full variable domain (outside the CDR3, taken from reference TRBV15 and TRBJ2-1): DAMVIQNPRYQVTQFGKPVTLSCSQTLNHNVMYWYQQKSSQAPKLLFHYYDKDFNNEADTPDNFQSRRPNTSFCFLDIRSPGLGDTAMYLCATSRGVLADNEQFFGPGTRLTVL.

This chain links TRBV10-2 with TRBJ2-7; D possibly matches TRBD1 or TRBD2 (6 bases each). This CDR3 is 15 amino acids long. Per germline, CDR1 WSHSY and CDR2 SAAADI. The V and J ends lost 6 bases and 1 base respectively, with 16 bases between them. The CDR3 is CASREGHWGSYEQYF. In DNA form, the CDR3 reads TGCGCCAGCAGGGAGGGACACTGGGGATCCTACGAGCAGTACTTC.

V and J are TRBV18 and TRBJ1-2; D ambiguous. The CDR3 spans 14 residues. Trimming stripped 0 bases from V and 3 bases from J, with 8 bases between. Germline values: CDR1 KGHSH, CDR2 LQKENI. CDR3 nucleotide sequence: TGTGCCAGCTCACCACCCGGCAGAGACTATGGCTACACCTTC. Translating gives CASSPPGRDYGYTF.

The chain carries TRBV7-9 and TRBJ2-1, with 7 bases identical to TRBD2. The trim removed 8 bases at V and 3 bases at J, leaving 1 base unmatched. Germline-derived CDR1 and CDR2 are SEHNR and FQNEAQ (reference sequence). The CDR3 contains 12 residues. The CDR3 loop is CASGGGYNEQFF. CDR3 in DNA: TGTGCCAGCGGGGGGGGCTACAATGAGCAGTTCTTC.

The chain recombines TRBV5-4 with TRBJ2-5; D is perhaps TRBD1 or TRBD2 (5 bases each). Trimming shortened V by 3 bases and J by 5 bases, and 11 bases separated the two germline ends. The CDR3 length is 13 residues. The germline V gene has CDR1 SGHNT and CDR2 YYREEE (reference sequence). CDR3 sequence: CASSWDPGETQYF. The CDR3 DNA follows: TGTGCCAGCAGCTGGGACCCCGGGGAGACCCAGTACTTC.

The rearrangement links TRBV19 to TRBJ2-1, with 7 bases lining up with TRBD2. V gave up 10 bases and J gave up 0 bases; unmatched junction bases: 0. This CDR3 is 12 amino acids long. Germline V CDR1 and CDR2: LNHDA, SQIVND (reference sequence). The CDR3 nucleotides are TGTGCCACGGGGGGCTCCTACAATGAGCAGTTCTTC. It codes for CATGGSYNEQFF.

This chain uses TRBV5-1 with TRBJ2-7, with TRBD2 matching over 7 bases. The CDR3 contains 13 residues. Germline V gene sequence: CDR1 SGHRS, CDR2 YFSETQ. After removal of 5 bases from V and 1 base from J, the junction contained 3 bases not matched to a gene. The CDR3 spells CASRRGTSYEQYF. For the CDR3, the DNA is TGCGCCAGCAGGCGGGGGACGTCCTACGAGCAGTACTTC.

This clone appeared once. This chain connects TRBV9 to TRBJ2-3; possible D gene TRBD1, 6 bases. The CDR3 spans 21 residues. Trimming left V 0 bases short and J 0 bases short, with 26 bases between. Germline loops: CDR1 SGDLS, CDR2 YYNGEE. The CDR3 reads CASSVGVSLGWTAVSTDTQYF. DNA for the CDR3: TGTGCCAGCAGCGTAGGAGTTTCTTTAGGGTGGACAGCTGTCAGCACAGATACGCAGTATTTT.

This chain's CDR3 is CASSPNPGTGTNYGYTF. CDR3 bases: TGTGCCAGCAGTCCTAACCCCGGGACAGGGACAAACTATGGCTACACCTTC. This chain connects TRBV28 to TRBJ1-2, with TRBD1 matching over 9 bases. The CDR3 has 17 residues. The germline V gene has CDR1 MDHEN and CDR2 SYDVKM. Trimming took 5 bases from V and 2 from J; bases not matched to a gene: 12.

The rearrangement links TRBV7-9 to TRBJ2-6; no clear D. The V gene's germline CDR1 is SEHNR and CDR2 FQNEAQ (reference sequence). The CDR3 consists of 15 residues. V shed 1 base and J shed 1 base, with 5 bases lying between them. The CDR3 protein is CASSLEFSGANVLTF. The CDR3 DNA is TGTGCCAGCAGCTTAGAGTTTTCTGGGGCCAACGTCCTGACTTTC.

In DNA, the CDR3 is TGTGCCAGCAGCCCCCCGGCTAGCGGGAGGGCCGGGGAGCAGTTCTTC. Residues: CASSPPASGRAGEQFF. V and J are TRBV7-9 and TRBJ2-1; 12 bases are a match to TRBD2. The CDR3 has 16 residues. Per the germline V gene, CDR1 is SEHNR and CDR2 is FQNEAQ (reference sequence). V was pared by 5 bases and J by 10 bases, with 12 bases of the junction left unmatched.